The 26 T cell receptor beta chains below all came from one sample that was sequenced in a study of CD8 T cells in ankylosing spondylitis. Study-wide points: A TCR beta motif of eight or nine highly homologous variants seemed to mark ankylosing spondylitis blood.

These receptors have no identified antigens. TCRdb reprocessed the 5' RACE reads with MiXCR, giving one entry per CDR3 protein. The sample comprises roughly 450,000 distinct CDR3 sequences, approximately 26% of which are singletons, and under 0.9% rests with the top ten. The sequencing sample was made of blood, either unsorted or a sorted T cell fraction (not recorded which). Source of these receptors: a male donor with ankylosing spondylitis.

A single count supports this clonotype. The V gene is TRBV20-1, the J gene TRBJ2-2; TRBD1 matches at 7 bases. Trimming cost V 5 bases and J 2 bases; bases outside gene matches: 5. CDR1 DFQATT and CDR2 SNEGSKA come from the germline V gene (reference sequence). This CDR3 contains 14 residues. The CDR3 DNA reads TGCAGTGCTTCCGGGACAGCCAACACCGGGGAGCTGTTTTTT. The encoded protein is CSASGTANTGELFF.

The rearrangement uses TRBV6-2 or TRBV6-3 and TRBJ1-1, with no clear D. The CDR3 contains 14 residues. Germline assignment: CDR1 MNHEY and CDR2 SVGEGT. V was pared by 6 bases and J by 0 bases, with 11 bases between. CDR3 sequence: CASREETVNTEAFF. CDR3 nucleotides: TGTGCCAGCAGAGAAGAAACAGTGAACACTGAAGCTTTCTTT.

This sequence joins TRBV6-1 and TRBJ2-1, with TRBD1 identical over 7 bases. J gave up 9 bases and V 3 bases, and 5 bases lay outside the gene matches. Germline CDR1 reads MNHNS; CDR2 reads SASEGT. CDR3 length: 13 residues. The CDR3 loop is CASSEPGQIEQFF. The CDR3 DNA follows: TGTGCCAGCAGTGAGCCGGGACAGATTGAGCAGTTCTTC.

This clonotype has a single count. The V gene is TRBV3-1, the J gene TRBJ1-2; 7 bases align to TRBD1. The CDR3 length is 16 residues. The trim removed 3 bases at V and 6 bases at J, leaving 13 bases unmatched. The germline gives CDR1 LGHDT, CDR2 YNNKEL (reference sequence). The CDR3 protein is CASSQIGTVVADGYTF. CDR3 sequence (DNA): TGTGCCAGCAGCCAGATCGGGACAGTGGTCGCGGATGGCTACACCTTC.

This clonotype was detected only a few times. The chain couples TRBV10-2 to TRBJ1-4, with D possibly being TRBD1 (6 bases). Trimming shortened V by 3 bases and J by 8 bases, and 16 bases separated the two germline ends. Germline values: CDR1 WSHSY, CDR2 SAAADI. This CDR3 comprises 15 residues. CDR3 bases: TGCGCCAGCAGTGAAACGACAGGCGGCGGGGAAAAACTGTTTTTT. Translating it yields CASSETTGGGEKLFF.

This clonotype was picked up many times. The chain employs TRBV12-3 or TRBV12-4 and TRBJ1-5, with D uncertain. The CDR3 is 15 amino acids. Trimming removed 3 bases at V and 2 bases at J, with 11 bases between. CDR3 in amino acids: CASSLEGGGNQPQHF. DNA of the CDR3: TGTGCCAGCAGTTTGGAGGGAGGAGGCAATCAGCCCCAGCATTTT.

This clonotype was detected a few times. This chain connects TRBV11-3 to TRBJ2-1, with 14 bases fitting TRBD2. J was trimmed by 4 bases and V by 5 bases; bases with no gene match: 7. The germline gives CDR1 SGHNT, CDR2 YENEEA. The CDR3 sequence is 17 residues long. The CDR3 nucleotides are TGTGCCAGCAGCCCCGGGACTAGCGGGAGCGGATACAATGAGCAGTTCTTC. Encoded protein: CASSPGTSGSGYNEQFF.

In nucleotides, the CDR3 is TGTGCCAGCAGTTCCCCGGCGGGAGGGATGTACGAGCAGTACTTC. Translating gives CASSSPAGGMYEQYF. This chain links TRBV27 with TRBJ2-7; TRBD2 agrees at 9 bases. CDR3 length: 15 amino acids. CDR1 and CDR2 (germline): MNHEY, SMNVEV (reference sequence). Trimming removed 4 bases from V and 4 bases from J; junction bases left unmatched: 8.

This clonotype was counted only a few times. V usage is TRBV12-3 or TRBV12-4 and J usage is TRBJ2-2, with 7 bases matching TRBD1. This CDR3 contains 15 residues. Losses at the gene ends were 5 bases for V and 6 bases for J; bases not matched to a gene: 9. The CDR3 bases are TGTGCCAGCAGTCCCCGACAGGGTGCCGCCGGGGAGCTGTTTTTT. It translates to CASSPRQGAAGELFF.

Concerning this clonotype: This sequence may be a read error, since a much larger clone differs from it by one base. The J gene is TRBJ2-2, the V gene TRBV3-1, with D unresolved. CDR3 length: 16 amino acids. Per germline, CDR1 LGHDT and CDR2 YNNKEL (reference sequence). The CDR3 here is CSSSPRHSKNTGELFF. CDR3 DNA sequence: TGTTCCAGCAGCCCGCGACACAGTAAGAACACCGGGGAGCTGTTTTTT.

The gene calls are TRBV20-1 and TRBJ2-1; the match to TRBD2 covers 8 bases. Germline CDR1 is DFQATT and CDR2 is SNEGSKA (reference sequence). V lost 1 base, J lost 9 bases, and 8 bases stayed unmatched. This CDR3 spans 14 amino acids. The CDR3 reads CSARVSGGRIEQFF. The CDR3 coding sequence is TGCAGTGCTAGAGTTTCGGGAGGGAGGATTGAGCAGTTCTTC.

This clonotype was counted at least ten times. The chain recombines TRBV7-2 with TRBJ1-1; 7 bases map to TRBD1. The CDR3 is made up of 14 amino acids. V gave up 4 bases and J gave up 1 base; unmatched junction bases: 3. The germline CDR1 and CDR2 sequences are SGHTA and FQGNSA. The CDR3: CASSYGTANTEAFF. CDR3 nucleotide sequence: TGTGCCAGCAGCTACGGGACAGCGAACACTGAAGCTTTCTTT. The complete variable domain, with remaining parts taken from reference TRBV7-2 and TRBJ1-1, reads GAGVSQSPSNKVTEKGKDVELRCDPISGHTALYWYRQSLGQGLEFLIYFQGNSAPDKSGLPSDRFSAERTGGSVSTLTIQRTQQEDSAVYLCASSYGTANTEAFFGQGTRLTVV.

The rearrangement links TRBV7-2 to TRBJ1-1; tentatively, D is TRBD1 (5 bases). The CDR3 consists of 15 residues. Germline V gene data show CDR1 as SGHTA and CDR2 as FQGNSA. Trimming removed 5 bases from V and 8 bases from J, with 21 bases in between. The CDR3 loop is CASSPGGGWRSEAFF. The DNA of the CDR3 is TGTGCCAGCAGCCCCGGGGGAGGGTGGAGGTCGGAAGCTTTCTTT. Combining the CDR3 with reference TRBV7-2 and TRBJ1-1 gives the whole variable domain GAGVSQSPSNKVTEKGKDVELRCDPISGHTALYWYRQSLGQGLEFLIYFQGNSAPDKSGLPSDRFSAERTGGSVSTLTIQRTQQEDSAVYLCASSPGGGWRSEAFFGQGTRLTVV.

This clonotype showed up many times. The rearrangement links TRBV7-9 to TRBJ1-5; D ambiguous. Trimming shortened V by 1 base and J by 7 bases, and 14 bases separated the two germline ends. Germline-derived CDR1 and CDR2 are SEHNR and FQNEAQ (reference sequence). The length of the CDR3 is 15 residues. CDR3 in DNA: TGTGCCAGCAGCTTAGGAGATAGGGTGGACCAGCCCCAGCATTTT. Protein: CASSLGDRVDQPQHF.

The rearrangement links TRBV5-5 to TRBJ2-7; 8 nucleotides align to TRBD2. V lost 1 base, J lost 2 bases, and 8 bases stayed unmatched. Germline V gives CDR1 SGHKS, CDR2 YYEKEE (reference sequence). The CDR3 spans 16 residues. The CDR3 reads CASSLSGTSSTYEQYF. Written as DNA, the CDR3 is TGTGCCAGCAGCTTGTCGGGGACTAGTTCAACCTACGAGCAGTACTTC. Drawing the rest from reference TRBV5-5 and TRBJ2-7, the complete variable domain is DAGVTQSPTHLIKTRGQQVTLRCSPISGHKSVSWYQQVLGQGPQFIFQYYEKEERGRGNFPDRFSARQFPNYSSELNVNALLLGDSALYLCASSLSGTSSTYEQYFGPGTRLTVT.

The CDR3 sequence is CASSPKDTQYF. In DNA, the CDR3 is TGTGCCAGCAGCCCTAAAGATACGCAGTATTTT. The chain recombines TRBV11-3 with TRBJ2-3; D is unresolved. From germline, CDR1 is SGHNT and CDR2 YENEEA. The CDR3 is made up of 11 amino acids. The germline V and J ends were trimmed by 5 bases and 5 bases, with 5 bases remaining between them.

The CDR3 DNA is TGTGCCAGCAGCGTATTCTCTCGGGTGAACACCGGGGAGCTGTTTTTT. Translating gives CASSVFSRVNTGELFF. This chain uses TRBV9 with TRBJ2-2; D gene uncertain. Germline loops: CDR1 SGDLS, CDR2 YYNGEE. CDR3 size: 16 residues. V lost 1 base, J lost 1 base, and 11 bases lay in between.

The chain is built from TRBV2 and TRBJ1-1, with D perhaps TRBD1 (5 bases). Between the trimmed V and J ends, which lost 4 bases and 4 bases, there was a span of 10 bases. The CDR3 extends over 13 amino acids. In germline, CDR1 is SNHLY, CDR2 FYNNEI. The DNA of the CDR3 is TGTGCCAGCAGTGGGGAGAGGGGCACTGAAGCTTTCTTT. Translation gives CASSGERGTEAFF. Drawing the rest from reference TRBV2 and TRBJ1-1, the complete variable domain is EPEVTQTPSHQVTQMGQEVILRCVPISNHLYFYWYRQILGQKVEFLVSFYNNEISEKSEIFDDQFSVERPDGSNFTLKIRSTKLEDSAMYFCASSGERGTEAFFGQGTRLTVV.

The chain joins TRBV28 to TRBJ2-1; D gene unclear. The CDR3 is made up of 12 amino acids. V shed 3 bases and J shed 8 bases, with 8 bases lying between them. Germline loops: CDR1 MDHEN, CDR2 SYDVKM. CDR3 in amino acids: CASSLLDHEQFF. DNA for the CDR3: TGTGCCAGCAGTTTGCTAGACCATGAGCAGTTCTTC.

In its sample, this clonotype was seen a few times. The chain uses TRBV7-9 and TRBJ2-1; TRBD2 might be the D (5 bases). This CDR3 is built from 15 residues. Germline V gene lookup returns CDR1 SEHNR and CDR2 FQNEAQ (reference sequence). V gave up 2 bases and J gave up 12 bases, with 20 bases separating them. In DNA, the CDR3 is TGTGCCAGCAGCTTAATCGGGGATCGATCTTCTGGGCAGTTCTTC. This codes for CASSLIGDRSSGQFF.

There are a few counts of this clonotype. The chain is built from TRBV20-1 and TRBJ2-7; no firm D call. Deletions cut 0 bases from V and 6 bases from J, with 9 bases between. CDR1 is DFQATT, CDR2 SNEGSKA, per germline (reference sequence). The CDR3 totals 12 residues. The CDR3 sequence is CSARDQEREQYF. In DNA form, the CDR3 reads TGCAGTGCTAGAGATCAGGAACGCGAGCAGTACTTC.

This clonotype showed up just a few times. The chain recombines TRBV5-1 with TRBJ2-7; TRBD2 matches 11 bases. Germline trimming cut 4 bases from V and 3 bases from J; bases unmatched to any gene: 3. Per the germline V gene, CDR1 is SGHRS and CDR2 is YFSETQ. The CDR3 contains 14 residues. The CDR3 reads CASSGGLADYEQYF. The CDR3 region has the DNA TGCGCCAGCAGCGGGGGACTAGCGGACTACGAGCAGTACTTC.

This clonotype came up a few times. The genes are TRBV6-5 and TRBJ2-2; no firm D call. The germline gives CDR1 MNHEY, CDR2 SVGAGI. The V end lost 0 bases, the J end lost 5 bases, and 10 bases lay between the germline ends. There are 15 residues in the CDR3. This CDR3 reads CASSYSVPLTGELFF. The CDR3 DNA reads as TGTGCCAGCAGTTACTCTGTGCCTTTGACCGGGGAGCTGTTTTTT.

J is TRBJ2-7 and V is TRBV29-1; 8 positions match TRBD2. This CDR3 comprises 15 residues. J lost 3 bases, V lost 6 bases, and 13 bases had no gene match. From germline, CDR1 is SQVTM and CDR2 ANQGSEA. The CDR3 nucleotides read TGCAGCGTAGTAAGGGGACTAGATGGGGACTACGAGCAGTACGTC. Encoded protein: CSVVRGLDGDYEQYV.

This clonotype occurred a few times. V is TRBV20-1 and J is TRBJ2-3, with no clear D. CDR3 length equals 13 residues. The V end was cut by 3 bases, the J end by 3 bases, with 10 bases between. Germline-derived CDR1 and CDR2 are DFQATT and SNEGSKA (reference sequence). As DNA, the CDR3 is TGCAGTGCTAGGTATCCGGGTACAGATACGCAGTATTTT. Translation: CSARYPGTDTQYF.

The chain combines TRBV20-1 with TRBJ2-7, with 7 positions matching TRBD2. The V and J ends lost 6 bases and 1 base, in that order; junction bases with no gene match: 12. Germline V lookup: CDR1 DFQATT, CDR2 SNEGSKA (reference sequence). The CDR3 is 15 amino acids. CDR3 residues: CSADEAGRGSYEQYF. The CDR3 bases are TGCAGTGCCGACGAAGCGGGAAGAGGTTCCTACGAGCAGTACTTC.